The rows below give T cell receptor beta chains drawn from one sample of a study of regulatory T cells in long-lasting Graves disease. TCRdb redid the calling of the multiplex PCR reads with MiXCR, one entry per CDR3 protein. The table has roughly 420,000 distinct CDR3 sequences, 16% seen once. This sample also belongs to another study, concerning T cells in Graves' hyperthyroidism and ophthalmopathy.

The sequencing here drew on peripheral blood mononuclear cells (PBMCs), taken at new diagnosis, from a patient treated with antithyroid drugs. The receptor set was obtained from a woman under 30 with Graves disease. CDR3s include the opening cysteine and the closing phenylalanine or tryptophan. The order of the fields is J gene, clone size, D gene, V gene, CDR3 DNA, CDR3 protein. The D gene is left open where the match is weak. Expanded clones are given a class, and other clones once, few, many or no size at all.

TRBJ2-7 once - TRBV6-5 TGTGCCAGCAGTTTTATGGGGGCCGGCTACGAGCAGCACTTC CASSFMGAGYEQHF
TRBJ2-3 many TRBD1 TRBV5-1 TGCGCCAGCAGCTTGGAGAGGGCAGGGGGCGCAGATACGCAGTATTTT CASSLERAGGADTQYF
TRBJ2-7 - - TRBV9 TGTGCCAGCAGCGTAGGCGAGGCTACCTACGAGCAGTACTTC CASSVGEATYEQYF
TRBJ2-3 - TRBD2 TRBV7-9 TGTGCCAGCAGCTTAGGATGGGCGGGAGAATTAGATACGCAGTATTTT CASSLGWAGELDTQYF
TRBJ2-2 - - TRBV28 TGTGCCAGCAAGGGGTTATGGCCGAACACCGGGGAGCTGTTTTTT CASKGLWPNTGELFF
TRBJ2-5 many TRBD2 TRBV6-1 TGTGCCAGCAGTCCGGTAGCGGGATCCCAAGAGACCCAGTACTTC CASSPVAGSQETQYF
TRBJ2-5 many - TRBV30 TGTGCCTGGAGTGTACTGGTGGGTCAAGAGACCCAGTACTTC CAWSVLVGQETQYF
TRBJ1-1 few - TRBV24-1 TGTGCCACCAGTGGGTGGGACACTGAAGCTTTCTTT CATSGWDTEAFF
TRBJ2-3 many - TRBV2 TGTGCCAGCAGTGAACCCCGTGAAGTGCTAAGCACAGATACGCAGTATTTT CASSEPREVLSTDTQYF
TRBJ2-3 - TRBD2 TRBV5-1 TGCGCCAGCAGCTCCATAGCGGGAGCGTTCACAGATACGCAGTATTTT CASSSIAGAFTDTQYF
TRBJ2-2 few TRBD1 TRBV28 TGTGCCAGCAGTTTACCGACAGGGGTTACCGGGGAGCTGTTTTTT CASSLPTGVTGELFF
TRBJ2-1 many TRBD2 TRBV11-1 TGTGCCAGCAGCTCGGGACTAGCGGGACCCGAGCAGTTCTTC CASSSGLAGPEQFF
TRBJ1-1 few - TRBV14 TGTGCCAGCAGGAGGGGACTAGCTGAGACTGAAGCTTTCTTT CASRRGLAETEAFF
TRBJ1-2 many - TRBV2 TGTGCCAGCAGTACCCTCGGGGGCTACACCTTC CASSTLGGYTF
TRBJ1-4 - - TRBV16 TGTGCCAGCAGCCCCTGGGGGACTGCTAATGAAAAACTGTTTTTT CASSPWGTANEKLFF
TRBJ1-5 few - TRBV18 TGTGCCAGCTCACAAAAAACGGGTGTTGATCAGCCCCAGCATTTT CASSQKTGVDQPQHF
TRBJ1-3 - - TRBV9 TGTGCCAGCAGCGTCGCCGGGACGGCCTCTGGAAACACCATATATTTT CASSVAGTASGNTIYF
TRBJ2-5 few - TRBV6-5 TGTGCCAGCAGTTACTCGGCTACCCCGGGGGAGACCCAGTACTTC CASSYSATPGETQYF
TRBJ2-2 - TRBD2 TRBV5-1 TGCGCCAGCAGCTTGTTAGCGGGAAATTACGCCGGGGAGCTGTTTTTT CASSLLAGNYAGELFF
TRBJ2-1 many TRBD2 TRBV7-8 TGTGCCAGCCGAGCGGGAGTTTACAATGAGCAGTTCTTC CASRAGVYNEQFF
TRBJ1-2 many TRBD1 TRBV11-1 TGTGCCAGCAGCTTACTCCCTGAATCAGGGGGCGATGACTATGGCTACACCTTC CASSLLPESGGDDYGYTF
TRBJ2-1 - TRBD2 TRBV18 TGTGCCAGCTCACGTGATAGCGGGAGGGCCCGTCCCCTTTACAATGAGCAGTTCTTC CASSRDSGRARPLYNEQFF
TRBJ1-1 many - TRBV18 TGTGCCAGCTCACCTTCCAAGGGCCTAATGAACACTGAAGCTTTCTTT CASSPSKGLMNTEAFF
TRBJ2-1 few TRBD1 TRBV6-1 TGTGCCAGCGCCCTCTCAGGGGACAGGGCCTACAATGAGCAGTTCTTC CASALSGDRAYNEQFF
TRBJ1-1 many - TRBV28 TGTGCCAGCAGTTCCCTCCCTTGGGCTGAAGCTTTCTTT CASSSLPWAEAFF
TRBJ2-5 few - TRBV25-1 TGTGCCAGCAGTGAATTTCTGGAAGTGGCGTACCAAGAGACCCAGTACTTC CASSEFLEVAYQETQYF
TRBJ2-3 many - TRBV2 TGTGCCAGCAGTGAGGACGCAACAGATACGCAGTATTTT CASSEDATDTQYF
TRBJ2-1 many - TRBV7-9 TGTGCCAGCAGCTCCCCGGCAGGGACTCTAACCAATGAGCAGTTCTTC CASSSPAGTLTNEQFF
TRBJ2-2 few - TRBV6-2/TRBV6-3 - CASRTGTSGKRVPGSCFF